This entry is about one T cell receptor beta chain. Its antigen is not identified. This record comes from a study of a mutant IDH1 vaccine in newly diagnosed glioma. Study summary: Patients were started on vaccination 4-6 weeks after radiotherapy alone, or with temozolomide cycles. Patients' prior therapy spanned radiotherapy, temozolomide, or both; most underwent both.

As for time point: week 11, during vaccination. All doses held 300 ug of mutant IDH1 20-mer peptide, with topical imiquimod. Profiled with immunoSEQ multiplex PCR; TCRdb holds only in-frame clones, not every one. This repertoire shows 100,000 to 120,000 clones, 75% to 90% found once; its top ten account for roughly 0.61%. The junction had 12 bases not matched to a gene; V was cut back by 8 bases and J by 5 bases. The CDR3 extends over 15 amino acids. Per germline, CDR1 MNHEY and CDR2 SVGAGI. The source of this sequence is a woman between 50 and 59 years old with glioma. The gene calls are TRBV6-5 and TRBJ2-5; 9 bases align to TRBD1. This specimen consisted of PBMCs, obtained from a glioma patient whose treatment included an IDH1 peptide vaccine. The CDR3 DNA sequence: TGTGCCAGCGGACGCCCGGGACAGGGTCGGGAGACCCAGTACTTC. As protein: CASGRPGQGRETQYF.